This record covers a single T cell receptor (beta chain). Antigen: not known. The source of the sample is a study of cytomegalovirus exposure and HLA in healthy donors. This CDR3 spans 15 amino acids. V lost 5 bases, J lost 2 bases, and 16 bases lay in between. Germline CDR1 is PRHDT and CDR2 is FYEKMQ (reference sequence). Study outcomes and limitations: The study listed approximately 160 cytomegalovirus-associated TCR beta chains.

Clones were read by immunoSEQ multiplex PCR, and TCRdb kept only the in-frame ones, dropping some. The table records some 200,000 clones, approximately 86% of them present only once. The source of this sequence is a man aged 25 to 45 in good health and CMV-seropositive. The rearrangement joins TRBV13 to TRBJ2-7; D uncertain. The sample was PBMCs. CDR3: CASSRNRRATYEQYF. The CDR3 nucleotides are TGTGCCAGCAGCCGAAATCGCCGGGCTACCTACGAGCAGTACTTC. Drawing the rest from reference TRBV13 and TRBJ2-7, the complete variable domain is AAGVIQSPRHLIKEKRETATLKCYPIPRHDTVYWYQQGPGQDPQFLISFYEKMQSDKGSIPDRFSAQQFSDYHSELNMSSLELGDSALYFCASSRNRRATYEQYFGPGTRLTVT.